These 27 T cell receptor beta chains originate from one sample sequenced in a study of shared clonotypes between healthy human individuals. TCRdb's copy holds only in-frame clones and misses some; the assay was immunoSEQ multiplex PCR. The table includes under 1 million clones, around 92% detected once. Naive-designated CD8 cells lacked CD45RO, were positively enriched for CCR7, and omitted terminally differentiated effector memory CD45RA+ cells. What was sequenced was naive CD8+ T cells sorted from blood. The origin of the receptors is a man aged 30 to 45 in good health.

For the CDR3, the DNA is TGTGCCACCAGCAGTGCTAGCGGGAGTGGTGATGAGCAGTTCTTC. It is translated as CATSSASGSGDEQFF. J is TRBJ2-1 and V is TRBV15; TRBD2 agrees at 10 bases. V shed 3 bases, J shed 8 bases, and the junction held 7 bases outside the gene matches. There are 15 residues in the CDR3. Germline V gene data show CDR1 as LNHNV and CDR2 as YYDKDF (reference sequence). Variable domain in full (rest from reference TRBV15 and TRBJ2-1): DAMVIQNPRYQVTQFGKPVTLSCSQTLNHNVMYWYQQKSSQAPKLLFHYYDKDFNNEADTPDNFQSRRPNTSFCFLDIRSPGLGDTAMYLCATSSASGSGDEQFFGPGTRLTVL.

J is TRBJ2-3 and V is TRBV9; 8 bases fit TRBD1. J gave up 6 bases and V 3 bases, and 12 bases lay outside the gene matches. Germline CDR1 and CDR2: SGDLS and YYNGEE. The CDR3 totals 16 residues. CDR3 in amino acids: CASSGTGTGNFDTQYF. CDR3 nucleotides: TGTGCCAGCAGCGGCACCGGGACAGGTAATTTCGATACGCAGTATTTT.

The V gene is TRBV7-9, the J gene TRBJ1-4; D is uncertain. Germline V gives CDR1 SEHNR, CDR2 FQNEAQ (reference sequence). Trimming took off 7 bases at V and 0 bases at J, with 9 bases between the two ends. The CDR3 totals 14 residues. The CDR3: CASNDGATNEKLFF. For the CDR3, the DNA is TGTGCCAGCAACGACGGGGCAACTAATGAAAAACTGTTTTTT.

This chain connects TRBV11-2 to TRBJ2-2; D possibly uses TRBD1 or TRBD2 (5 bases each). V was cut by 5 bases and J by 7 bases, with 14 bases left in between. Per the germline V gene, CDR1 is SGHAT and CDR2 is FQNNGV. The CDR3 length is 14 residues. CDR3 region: CASSPLEDNGELFF. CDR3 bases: TGTGCCAGCAGCCCACTAGAGGACAACGGGGAGCTGTTTTTT.

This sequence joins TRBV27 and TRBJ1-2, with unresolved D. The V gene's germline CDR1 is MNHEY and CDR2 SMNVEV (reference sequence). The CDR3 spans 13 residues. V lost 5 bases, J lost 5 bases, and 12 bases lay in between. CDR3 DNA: TGTGCCAGCAGTACCCGGAGTTTGTATGGCTACACCTTC. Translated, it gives CASSTRSLYGYTF.

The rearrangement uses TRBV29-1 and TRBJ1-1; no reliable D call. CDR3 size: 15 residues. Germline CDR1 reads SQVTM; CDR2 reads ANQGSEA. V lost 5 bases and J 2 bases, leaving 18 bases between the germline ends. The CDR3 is CSVSPLSDLNTEAFF. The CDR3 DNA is TGCAGCGTTAGCCCCCTAAGCGATTTAAACACTGAAGCTTTCTTT.

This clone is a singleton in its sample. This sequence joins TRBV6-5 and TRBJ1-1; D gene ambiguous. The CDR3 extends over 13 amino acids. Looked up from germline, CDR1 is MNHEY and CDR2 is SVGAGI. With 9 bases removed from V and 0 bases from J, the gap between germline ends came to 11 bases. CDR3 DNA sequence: TGTGCCAGTTCAAATGGGCTGAACACTGAAGCTTTCTTT. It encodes CASSNGLNTEAFF.

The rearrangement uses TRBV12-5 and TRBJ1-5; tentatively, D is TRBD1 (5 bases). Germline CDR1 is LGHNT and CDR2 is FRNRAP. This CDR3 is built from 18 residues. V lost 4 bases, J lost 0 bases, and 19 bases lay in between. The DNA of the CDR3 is TGTGCTAGTGGTTACTCCCCGACAGCGGGGTATAGCAATCAGCCCCAGCATTTT. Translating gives CASGYSPTAGYSNQPQHF. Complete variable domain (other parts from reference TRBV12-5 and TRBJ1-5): DARVTQTPRHKVTEMGQEVTMRCQPILGHNTVFWYRQTMMQGLELLAYFRNRAPLDDSGMPKDRFSAEMPDATLATLKIQPSEPRDSAVYFCASGYSPTAGYSNQPQHFGDGTRLSIL.

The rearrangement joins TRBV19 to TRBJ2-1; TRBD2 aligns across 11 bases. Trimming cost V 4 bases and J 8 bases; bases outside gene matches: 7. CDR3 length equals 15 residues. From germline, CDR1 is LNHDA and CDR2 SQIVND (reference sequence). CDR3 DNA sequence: TGTGCCAGTAGTAAATTTAGCGGGAGGGTAGATGAGCAGTTCTTC. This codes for CASSKFSGRVDEQFF.

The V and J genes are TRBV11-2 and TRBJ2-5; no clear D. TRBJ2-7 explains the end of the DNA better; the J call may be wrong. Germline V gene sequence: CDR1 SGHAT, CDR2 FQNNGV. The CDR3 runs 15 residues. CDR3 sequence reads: CASSLGQGRTYEQYF. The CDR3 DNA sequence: TGTGCCAGCAGCTTAGGCCAAGGGCGCACCTACGAGCAGTACTTC.

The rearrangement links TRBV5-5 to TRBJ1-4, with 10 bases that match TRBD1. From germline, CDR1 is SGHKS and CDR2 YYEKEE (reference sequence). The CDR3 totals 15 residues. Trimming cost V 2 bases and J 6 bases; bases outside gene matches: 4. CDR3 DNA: TGTGCCAGCAGCTTTGTGGGGACAGGGGATGAAAAACTGTTTTTT. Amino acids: CASSFVGTGDEKLFF.

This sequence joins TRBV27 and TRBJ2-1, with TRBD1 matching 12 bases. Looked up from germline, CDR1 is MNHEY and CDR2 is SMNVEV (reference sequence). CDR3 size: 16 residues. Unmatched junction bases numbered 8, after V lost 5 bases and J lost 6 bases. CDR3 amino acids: CASSPLWDRGLNEQFF. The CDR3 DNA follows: TGTGCCAGCAGTCCCCTGTGGGACAGGGGGCTCAATGAGCAGTTCTTC.

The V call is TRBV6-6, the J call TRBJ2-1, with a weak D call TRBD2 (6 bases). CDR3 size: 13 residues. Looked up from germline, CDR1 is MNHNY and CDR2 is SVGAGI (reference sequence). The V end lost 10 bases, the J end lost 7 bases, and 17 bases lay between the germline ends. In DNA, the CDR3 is TGTGCCATTTCCCGGGACTTCCTAAATGAGCAGTTCTTC. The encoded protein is CAISRDFLNEQFF.

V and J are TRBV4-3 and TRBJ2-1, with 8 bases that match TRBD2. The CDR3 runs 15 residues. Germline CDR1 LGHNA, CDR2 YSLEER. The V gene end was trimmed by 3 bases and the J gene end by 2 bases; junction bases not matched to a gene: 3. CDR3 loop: CASSQGLGTYNEQFF. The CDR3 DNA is TGCGCCAGCAGCCAGGGACTAGGCACCTACAATGAGCAGTTCTTC.

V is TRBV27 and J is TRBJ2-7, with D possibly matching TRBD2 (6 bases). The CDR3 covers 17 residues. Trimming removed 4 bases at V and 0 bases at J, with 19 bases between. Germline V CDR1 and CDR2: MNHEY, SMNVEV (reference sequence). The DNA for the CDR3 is TGTGCCAGCAGTTCCAGGGTGGTGGAGACTAGCTCCTACGAGCAGTACTTC. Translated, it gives CASSSRVVETSSYEQYF.

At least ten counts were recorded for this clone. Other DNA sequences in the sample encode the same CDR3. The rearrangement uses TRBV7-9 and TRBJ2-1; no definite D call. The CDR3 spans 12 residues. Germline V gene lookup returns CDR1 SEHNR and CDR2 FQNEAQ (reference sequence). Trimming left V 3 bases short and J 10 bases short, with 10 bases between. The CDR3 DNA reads TGTGCCAGCAGCTTCCCGGTGGGGGAGCAGTTCTTC. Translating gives CASSFPVGEQFF.

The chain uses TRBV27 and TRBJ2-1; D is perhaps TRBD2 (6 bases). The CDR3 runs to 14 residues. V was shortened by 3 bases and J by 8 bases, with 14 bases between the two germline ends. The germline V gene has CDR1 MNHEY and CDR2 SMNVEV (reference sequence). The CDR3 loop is CASSFRREEDEQFF. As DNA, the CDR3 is TGTGCCAGCAGTTTCCGTAGGGAGGAGGATGAGCAGTTCTTC.

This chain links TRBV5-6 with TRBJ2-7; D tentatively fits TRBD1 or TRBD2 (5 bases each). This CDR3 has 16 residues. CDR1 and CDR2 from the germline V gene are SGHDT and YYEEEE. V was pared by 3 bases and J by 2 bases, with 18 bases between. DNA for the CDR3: TGTGCCAGCAGCTCACACACATCGGGACCCCCCTACGAGCAGTACTTC. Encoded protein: CASSSHTSGPPYEQYF.

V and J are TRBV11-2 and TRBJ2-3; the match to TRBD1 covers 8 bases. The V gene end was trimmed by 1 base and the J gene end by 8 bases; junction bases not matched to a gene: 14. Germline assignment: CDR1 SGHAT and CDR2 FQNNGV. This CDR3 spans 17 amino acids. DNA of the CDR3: TGTGCCAGCAGCTTAGGGGCCACTATTATGGACAGGGTTACGCAGTATTTT. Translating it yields CASSLGATIMDRVTQYF.

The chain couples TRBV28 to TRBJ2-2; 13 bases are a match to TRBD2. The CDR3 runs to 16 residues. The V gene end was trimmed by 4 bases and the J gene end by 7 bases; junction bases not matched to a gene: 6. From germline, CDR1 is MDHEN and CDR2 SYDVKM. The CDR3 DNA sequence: TGTGCCAGCAGTTCCAGGACTAGCGGGAGTGGCGGGGAGCTGTTTTTT. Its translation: CASSSRTSGSGGELFF.

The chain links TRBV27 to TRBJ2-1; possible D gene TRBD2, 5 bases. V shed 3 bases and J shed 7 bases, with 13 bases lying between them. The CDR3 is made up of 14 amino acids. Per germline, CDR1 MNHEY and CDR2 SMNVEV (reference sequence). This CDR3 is CASSLGISGNEQFF. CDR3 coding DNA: TGTGCCAGCAGTTTGGGGATTTCGGGGAATGAGCAGTTCTTC.

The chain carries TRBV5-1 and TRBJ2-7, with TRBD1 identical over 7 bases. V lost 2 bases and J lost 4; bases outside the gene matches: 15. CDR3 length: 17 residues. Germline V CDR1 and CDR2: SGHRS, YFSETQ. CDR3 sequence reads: CASSFNVDVGTAYEQYF. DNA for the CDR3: TGCGCCAGCAGCTTCAATGTCGATGTGGGGACAGCGTACGAGCAGTACTTC.

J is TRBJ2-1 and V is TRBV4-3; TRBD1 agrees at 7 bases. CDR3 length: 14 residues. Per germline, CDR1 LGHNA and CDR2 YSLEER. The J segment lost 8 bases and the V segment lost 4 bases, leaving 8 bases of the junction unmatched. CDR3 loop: CASSRHRGSDEQFF. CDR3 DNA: TGCGCCAGCAGCCGCCACAGGGGTTCTGATGAGCAGTTCTTC.

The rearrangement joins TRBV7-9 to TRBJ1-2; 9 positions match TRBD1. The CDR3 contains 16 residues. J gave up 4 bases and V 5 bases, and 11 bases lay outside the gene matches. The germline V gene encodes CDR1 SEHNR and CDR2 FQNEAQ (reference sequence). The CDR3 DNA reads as TGTGCCAGCAGCCCGAGTGGGACAGGGTCGATCTATGGCTACACCTTC. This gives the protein CASSPSGTGSIYGYTF.

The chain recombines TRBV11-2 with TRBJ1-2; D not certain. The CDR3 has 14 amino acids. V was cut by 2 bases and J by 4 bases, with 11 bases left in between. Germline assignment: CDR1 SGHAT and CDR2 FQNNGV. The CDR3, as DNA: TGTGCCAGCAGCTTAACAGCAGAGGTCTATGGCTACACCTTC. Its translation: CASSLTAEVYGYTF.

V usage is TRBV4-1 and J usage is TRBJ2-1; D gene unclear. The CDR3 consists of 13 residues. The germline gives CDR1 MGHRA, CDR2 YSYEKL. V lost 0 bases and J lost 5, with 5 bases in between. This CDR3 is CASSQDSNNEQFF. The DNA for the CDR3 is TGCGCCAGCAGCCAAGATAGTAACAATGAGCAGTTCTTC.

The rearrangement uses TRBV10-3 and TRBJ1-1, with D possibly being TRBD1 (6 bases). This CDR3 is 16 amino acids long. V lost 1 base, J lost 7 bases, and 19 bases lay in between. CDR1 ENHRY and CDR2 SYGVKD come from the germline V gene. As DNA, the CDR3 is TGTGCCATCAGTGAGTGGGGCGTGGGGGCCGGGGATGAAGCTTTCTTT. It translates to CAISEWGVGAGDEAFF.